A selection of T cell receptor beta chains follows, all from one sample in a study of metastatic and nonmetastatic thyroid tumors. TCRdb re-processed the PCR reads through MiXCR. The sample has about 11,000 clones; under 30% are singletons. Material: tumor tissue. The receptors shown here come from a male donor with papillary thyroid cancer or a benign thyroid nodule (not recorded which). Some clones in this sample may be carry-over from other donors' samples. CDR3s include the opening cysteine and the closing phenylalanine or tryptophan. D genes are given only for firm matches. The size field is filled for only some rows; it gives once, few, many or a size class.

V gene: TRBV5-1
clone size: -
J gene: TRBJ2-1
D gene: -
CDR3 protein: CASSFNLSSYNEQFF
CDR3 DNA: TGCGCCAGCAGCTTTAATCTAAGCTCCTACAATGAGCAGTTCTTC

V gene: TRBV7-8
clone size: few
J gene: TRBJ2-7
D gene: TRBD2
CDR3 protein: CASSPYSGGITYEQYF
CDR3 DNA: TGTGCCAGCAGCCCCTATAGCGGGGGGATTACCTACGAGCAGTACTTC

V gene: TRBV27
clone size: many
J gene: TRBJ1-4
D gene: TRBD1
CDR3 protein: CASSGRQGSSEKLFF
CDR3 DNA: TGTGCCAGCAGTGGGCGACAGGGGAGTAGTGAAAAACTGTTTTTT

V gene: TRBV20-1
clone size: many
J gene: TRBJ2-3
D gene: TRBD1
CDR3 protein: CSAFSGTGGKADTQYF
CDR3 DNA: TGCAGTGCTTTCTCCGGGACAGGGGGTAAGGCAGATACGCAGTATTTT

V gene: TRBV27
clone size: medium-sized
J gene: TRBJ2-6
D gene: TRBD1
CDR3 protein: CASSPRTGSYRANVLTF
CDR3 DNA: TGTGCCAGCAGTCCGAGGACAGGGAGCTATCGGGCCAACGTCCTGACTTTC

V gene: TRBV11-1
clone size: -
J gene: TRBJ2-7
D gene: -
CDR3 protein: CAIIDGFSGTVRGEQYF
CDR3 DNA: TGTGCCATCATCGACGGTTTTTCCGGGACCGTCAGGGGCGAGCAGTACTTC

V gene: TRBV30
clone size: many
J gene: TRBJ1-4
D gene: TRBD1
CDR3 protein: CAWLQGALTNEKLFF
CDR3 DNA: TGTGCCTGGTTGCAGGGGGCGCTAACTAATGAAAAACTGTTTTTT

V gene: TRBV6-1
clone size: -
J gene: TRBJ1-5
D gene: -
CDR3 protein: CASSESRTGNQPQHF
CDR3 DNA: TGTGCCAGCAGTGAGTCGCGGACAGGCAATCAGCCCCAGCATTTT

V gene: TRBV7-2
clone size: many
J gene: TRBJ2-5
D gene: -
CDR3 protein: CASSQRVGRGETQYF
CDR3 DNA: TGTGCCAGCAGCCAGAGGGTAGGCCGGGGGGAGACCCAGTACTTC

V gene: TRBV27
clone size: -
J gene: TRBJ2-2
D gene: -
CDR3 protein: CASSPYGWNTGELFF
CDR3 DNA: TGTGCCAGCAGTCCGTATGGTTGGAACACCGGGGAGCTGTTTTTT

V gene: TRBV6-5
clone size: few
J gene: TRBJ2-2
D gene: TRBD2
CDR3 protein: CASSVLAYTGELFF
CDR3 DNA: TGTGCCAGCAGTGTACTAGCGTACACCGGGGAGCTGTTTTTT

V gene: TRBV28
clone size: medium-sized
J gene: TRBJ2-3
D gene: -
CDR3 protein: CASSGQRSTQYF
CDR3 DNA: TGTGCCAGCAGTGGACAGAGATCTACGCAGTATTTT

V gene: TRBV6-1
clone size: many
J gene: TRBJ1-4
D gene: -
CDR3 protein: CASSRQVDSEKLFF
CDR3 DNA: TGTGCCAGCAGTCGACAGGTGGACAGTGAAAAACTGTTTTTT

V gene: TRBV20-1
clone size: -
J gene: TRBJ2-1
D gene: -
CDR3 protein: CSSIKGDETPTYNEQFF
CDR3 DNA: TGCAGTTCTATCAAAGGGGACGAGACCCCCACCTACAATGAGCAGTTCTTC

V gene: TRBV5-8
clone size: -
J gene: TRBJ1-1
D gene: -
CDR3 protein: CASSFYRSLNTEAFF
CDR3 DNA: TGTGCCAGCAGCTTTTATAGGAGCCTGAACACTGAAGCTTTCTTT

V gene: TRBV19
clone size: few
J gene: TRBJ1-1
D gene: -
CDR3 protein: CASSEGRNTEALF
CDR3 DNA: TGTGCCAGTAGTGAGGGACGGAACACCGAAGCTCTCTTT

V gene: TRBV7-2
clone size: many
J gene: TRBJ1-1
D gene: TRBD1
CDR3 protein: CASSPGTGTMTEAFF
CDR3 DNA: TGTGCCAGCAGCCCCGGGACAGGGACGATGACTGAAGCTTTCTTT

V gene: TRBV6-4
clone size: -
J gene: TRBJ1-6
D gene: TRBD1
CDR3 protein: CASSSTGARSPLHF
CDR3 DNA: TGTGCCAGCAGTTCGACAGGGGCTAGGTCACCCCTCCACTTT

V gene: TRBV30
clone size: -
J gene: TRBJ1-4
D gene: TRBD1
CDR3 protein: CAWSGTGGVNEKLFF
CDR3 DNA: TGTGCCTGGAGTGGAACAGGGGGAGTTAATGAAAAACTGTTTTTT

V gene: TRBV12-3/TRBV12-4
clone size: -
J gene: TRBJ1-5
D gene: -
CDR3 protein: CASRLGRGFQPQHF
CDR3 DNA: TGTGCCAGCAGACTTGGACGGGGGTTTCAGCCCCAGCATTTT

V gene: TRBV7-2
clone size: few
J gene: TRBJ1-2
D gene: -
CDR3 protein: CASSPTVGGYTF
CDR3 DNA: TGTGCCAGCAGCCCCACGGTTGGGGGCTACACCTTC

V gene: TRBV5-1
clone size: -
J gene: TRBJ2-1
D gene: TRBD2
CDR3 protein: CASSSSGTSINEQFF
CDR3 DNA: TGCGCCAGCAGCTCCTCCGGGACTAGCATCAATGAGCAGTTCTTC

V gene: TRBV5-1
clone size: many
J gene: TRBJ2-5
D gene: TRBD1
CDR3 protein: CASSFTGGSQETQYF
CDR3 DNA: TGCGCCAGCAGCTTCACAGGGGGCTCGCAAGAGACCCAGTACTTC

V gene: TRBV6-1
clone size: -
J gene: TRBJ2-2
D gene: -
CDR3 protein: CVSRVMASPNTGELFF
CDR3 DNA: TGTGTCAGCAGGGTGATGGCTAGCCCGAACACCGGGGAGCTGTTTTTT

V gene: TRBV5-5
clone size: -
J gene: TRBJ2-6
D gene: -
CDR3 protein: CASSLTEGSGANVLTF
CDR3 DNA: TGTGCCAGCAGCTTGACGGAGGGGTCTGGGGCCAACGTCCTGACTTTC

V gene: TRBV10-2
clone size: medium-sized
J gene: TRBJ2-1
D gene: -
CDR3 protein: CASCRGGDFYNEQFF
CDR3 DNA: TGCGCCAGCTGCAGGGGGGGAGACTTCTACAATGAGCAGTTCTTC

V gene: TRBV11-2
clone size: -
J gene: TRBJ2-7
D gene: TRBD1
CDR3 protein: CASGQTGEVSYEQYF
CDR3 DNA: TGTGCCAGCGGCCAGACAGGGGAGGTTTCCTACGAGCAGTACTTC

V gene: TRBV28
clone size: -
J gene: TRBJ2-2
D gene: TRBD2
CDR3 protein: CASSQTSARGELFF
CDR3 DNA: TGTGCCAGCAGCCAGACTAGCGCTCGCGGGGAGCTGTTTTTT

V gene: TRBV7-2
clone size: -
J gene: TRBJ1-3
D gene: TRBD1
CDR3 protein: CASSFGRTGPLHF
CDR3 DNA: TGTGCCAGCAGCTTCGGAAGGACAGGCCCACTTCATTTT

V gene: TRBV11-3
clone size: -
J gene: TRBJ2-2
D gene: TRBD1
CDR3 protein: CASRSGTGVTGELFF
CDR3 DNA: TGTGCCAGCAGATCCGGGACAGGGGTCACCGGGGAGCTGTTTTTT

V gene: TRBV6-2/TRBV6-3
clone size: -
J gene: TRBJ1-3
D gene: -
CDR3 protein: CASRLTAGHSGNTIYF
CDR3 DNA: TGTGCCAGCAGGCTGACCGCAGGCCACTCTGGAAACACCATATATTTT

V gene: TRBV27
clone size: few
J gene: TRBJ2-7
D gene: TRBD1
CDR3 protein: CASSSRQGPSYEQYF
CDR3 DNA: TGTGCCAGCAGTTCCCGACAGGGGCCCTCCTACGAGCAGTACTTC

V gene: TRBV4-3
clone size: many
J gene: TRBJ2-1
D gene: -
CDR3 protein: CASSQARSSYNEQFF
CDR3 DNA: TGCGCCAGCAGCCAAGCCAGGAGCTCCTACAATGAGCAGTTCTTC

V gene: TRBV6-4
clone size: medium-sized
J gene: TRBJ1-2
D gene: TRBD1
CDR3 protein: CASSDSNRGHYTF
CDR3 DNA: TGTGCCAGCAGTGACTCGAACAGGGGCCACTACACCTTC

V gene: TRBV4-1
clone size: -
J gene: TRBJ1-5
D gene: -
CDR3 protein: CASSQEGAGSGNQPQHF
CDR3 DNA: TGCGCCAGCAGCCAAGAGGGGGCAGGGTCGGGCAATCAGCCCCAGCATTTT

V gene: TRBV10-3
clone size: -
J gene: TRBJ2-7
D gene: -
CDR3 protein: CAISAAGTSSYEQYF
CDR3 DNA: TGTGCCATCAGTGCTGCCGGGACGTCCTCCTACGAGCAGTACTTC

V gene: TRBV5-1
clone size: -
J gene: TRBJ1-1
D gene: -
CDR3 protein: CASSLEGWTEAFF
CDR3 DNA: TGCGCCAGCAGCTTGGAGGGGTGGACTGAAGCTTTCTTT

V gene: TRBV6-5
clone size: medium-sized
J gene: TRBJ2-2
D gene: TRBD2
CDR3 protein: CASSYDEAGGSGELFF
CDR3 DNA: TGTGCCAGCAGTTACGATGAAGCGGGAGGTAGCGGGGAGCTGTTTTTT

V gene: TRBV11-3
clone size: -
J gene: TRBJ1-2
D gene: -
CDR3 protein: CASFVPGALGYTF
CDR3 DNA: TGTGCCAGCTTCGTCCCGGGGGCCTTGGGCTACACCTTT

V gene: TRBV20-1
clone size: -
J gene: TRBJ1-6
D gene: -
CDR3 protein: CSATGLDWYNSPLHF
CDR3 DNA: TGCAGTGCTACTGGGTTGGACTGGTATAATTCACCCCTCCACTTT

V gene: TRBV7-9
clone size: once
J gene: TRBJ2-7
D gene: -
CDR3 protein: CASSTTVSYEQYF
CDR3 DNA: TGTGCCAGCAGCACGACAGTCTCCTACGAGCAGTACTTC

V gene: TRBV18
clone size: many
J gene: TRBJ1-1
D gene: -
CDR3 protein: CASSPRRGFDTEAFF
CDR3 DNA: TGTGCCAGCTCACCCCGCCGGGGATTCGACACTGAAGCTTTCTTT

V gene: TRBV6-2/TRBV6-3
clone size: medium-sized
J gene: TRBJ1-2
D gene: -
CDR3 protein: CASTEDLYGYTF
CDR3 DNA: TGTGCCAGCACCGAGGACCTCTATGGCTACACCTTC

V gene: TRBV7-7
clone size: -
J gene: TRBJ2-2
D gene: -
CDR3 protein: CASSNKNTGELFF
CDR3 DNA: TGTGCTAGCAGCAATAAGAACACCGGGGAGCTGTTTTTT

V gene: TRBV6-1
clone size: -
J gene: TRBJ1-2
D gene: -
CDR3 protein: CASRPRWRGAGGHGYTF
CDR3 DNA: TGTGCCAGCAGACCCCGATGGAGGGGCGCGGGTGGCCATGGCTACACCTTC

V gene: TRBV11-2
clone size: many
J gene: TRBJ2-1
D gene: -
CDR3 protein: CASSLDIGDEQFF
CDR3 DNA: TGTGCCAGCAGCTTAGACATCGGCGATGAGCAGTTCTTC

V gene: TRBV28
clone size: -
J gene: TRBJ2-7
D gene: -
CDR3 protein: CASSPAGAYEQYF
CDR3 DNA: TGTGCCAGCAGTCCCGCAGGAGCCTACGAGCAGTACTTC

V gene: TRBV6-4
clone size: -
J gene: TRBJ2-6
D gene: -
CDR3 protein: CASSDRSGANVLTF
CDR3 DNA: TGTGCCAGCAGTGACAGGTCTGGGGCCAACGTCCTGACTTTC

V gene: TRBV5-1
clone size: -
J gene: TRBJ2-7
D gene: -
CDR3 protein: CASSLNVQHEQYF
CDR3 DNA: TGCGCCAGCAGCCTCAATGTCCAGCACGAGCAGTACTTC

V gene: TRBV27
clone size: -
J gene: TRBJ1-1
D gene: -
CDR3 protein: CASNTAGAGFTEAFF
CDR3 DNA: TGTGCCAGCAACACGGCGGGGGCGGGGTTCACTGAAGCTTTCTTT

V gene: TRBV6-1
clone size: few
J gene: TRBJ1-1
D gene: -
CDR3 protein: CASSELGQNTEAFF
CDR3 DNA: TGTGCCAGCAGTGAATTGGGACAGAACACTGAAGCTTTCTTT

V gene: TRBV5-1
clone size: medium-sized
J gene: TRBJ2-2
D gene: -
CDR3 protein: CASSLAPGLAGELFF
CDR3 DNA: TGCGCCAGCAGCTTGGCCCCAGGGTTGGCCGGGGAGCTGTTTTTT

V gene: TRBV19
clone size: many
J gene: TRBJ2-7
D gene: -
CDR3 protein: CASSSTGTYEQYF
CDR3 DNA: TGTGCCAGTAGTAGTACCGGGACCTACGAGCAGTACTTC

V gene: TRBV4-1
clone size: few
J gene: TRBJ1-1
D gene: -
CDR3 protein: CASSHGGTEAFF
CDR3 DNA: TGCGCCAGCAGCCACGGGGGGACTGAAGCTTTCTTT

V gene: TRBV30
clone size: many
J gene: TRBJ1-2
D gene: TRBD1
CDR3 protein: CAWRGQGFYTF
CDR3 DNA: TGTGCCTGGAGGGGACAGGGGTTCTACACCTTC